This T cell receptor beta chain was observed in a study of T cells in Graves' hyperthyroidism and ophthalmopathy. Findings of the study overall: Ophthalmopathy was model-predicted a median about 6.7 months pre-onset.

Stable Graves' hyperthyroidism meant no ophthalmopathy progression within 18 months. Newly diagnosed hyperthyroidism patients aged 18 to 65 years had disease lasting under 2 months. The PBMCs were taken from approximately 11 ml of fresh peripheral blood. This clonotype showed up just a few times. Its matching antigen is unknown. From RNA transcripts, TCR beta CDR3 regions were amplified. With the HTBI primer set, the TCR CDR3 went through a first round of RT-PCR. TCRdb independently ran MiXCR on the multiplex PCR reads; one entry per CDR3 protein. The data hold 500,000 to 750,000 distinct CDR3 sequences, with 15% to 19% observed a single time. Per germline, CDR1 LGHNT and CDR2 FRNRAP. V lost 1 base and J lost 2, with 6 bases in between. The CDR3 consists of 13 residues.

The clonotype originates from a woman aged 30 to 39 with Graves' hyperthyroidism. The chain is built from TRBV12-5 and TRBJ2-7; D tentatively fits TRBD1 or TRBD2 (5 bases each). The source material was blood. Here the CDR3 reads CASGLGGTYEQYF. The CDR3 bases are TGTGCTAGTGGTTTGGGGGGGACCTACGAGCAGTACTTC.